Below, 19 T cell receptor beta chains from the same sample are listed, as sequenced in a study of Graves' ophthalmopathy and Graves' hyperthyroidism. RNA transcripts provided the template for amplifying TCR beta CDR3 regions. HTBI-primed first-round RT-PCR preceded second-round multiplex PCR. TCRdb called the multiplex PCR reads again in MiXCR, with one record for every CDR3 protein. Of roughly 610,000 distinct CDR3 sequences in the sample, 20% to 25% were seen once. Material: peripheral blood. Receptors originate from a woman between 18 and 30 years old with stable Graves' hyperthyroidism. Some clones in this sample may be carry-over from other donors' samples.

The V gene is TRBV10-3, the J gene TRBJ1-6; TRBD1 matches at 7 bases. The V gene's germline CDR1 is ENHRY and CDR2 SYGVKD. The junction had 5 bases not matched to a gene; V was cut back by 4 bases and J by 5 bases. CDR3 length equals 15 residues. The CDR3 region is CAISGRDSNNSPLHF. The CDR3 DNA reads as TGTGCCATCAGTGGAAGGGACAGCAATAATTCACCCCTCCACTTT.

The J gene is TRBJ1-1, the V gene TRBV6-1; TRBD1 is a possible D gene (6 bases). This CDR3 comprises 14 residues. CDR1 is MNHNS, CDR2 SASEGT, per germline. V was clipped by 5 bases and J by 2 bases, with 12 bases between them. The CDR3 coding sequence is TGTGCCAGCAGTAAATTGGACAGTAACACTGAAGCTTTCTTT. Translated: CASSKLDSNTEAFF.

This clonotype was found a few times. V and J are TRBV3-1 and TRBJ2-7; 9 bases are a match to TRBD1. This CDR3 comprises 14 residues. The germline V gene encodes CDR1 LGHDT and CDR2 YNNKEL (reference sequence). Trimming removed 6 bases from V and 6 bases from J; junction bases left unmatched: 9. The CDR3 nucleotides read TGTGCCAGCAGGCCCCGGGACAGGGTTTCCGAGCAGTACTTC. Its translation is CASRPRDRVSEQYF.

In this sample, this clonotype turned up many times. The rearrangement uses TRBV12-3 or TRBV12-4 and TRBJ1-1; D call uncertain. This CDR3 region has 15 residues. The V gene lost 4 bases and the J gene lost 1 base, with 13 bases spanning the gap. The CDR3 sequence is CASSSTGKWNTEAFF. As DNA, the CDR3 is TGTGCCAGCAGTTCTACCGGCAAATGGAACACTGAAGCTTTCTTT.

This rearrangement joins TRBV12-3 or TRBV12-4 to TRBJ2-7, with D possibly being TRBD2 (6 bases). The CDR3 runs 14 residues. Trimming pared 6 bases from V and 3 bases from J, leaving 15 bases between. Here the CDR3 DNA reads TGTGCCAGCAGACCCGGGACTTCCCTCTACGAGCAGTACTTC. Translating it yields CASRPGTSLYEQYF.

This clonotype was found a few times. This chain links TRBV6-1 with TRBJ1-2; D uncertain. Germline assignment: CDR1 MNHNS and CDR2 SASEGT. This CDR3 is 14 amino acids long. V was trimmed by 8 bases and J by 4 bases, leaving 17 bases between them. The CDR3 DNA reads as TGTGCCAGCGCCCAGGTTCTATCCAGCTATGGCTACACCTTC. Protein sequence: CASAQVLSSYGYTF.

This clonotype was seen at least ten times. CDR3 DNA sequence: TGTGCCAGCAGTTACTCGGACAGGGGGCTGAATGGCTACACCTTC. Amino acids: CASSYSDRGLNGYTF. The chain is built from TRBV6-5 and TRBJ1-2, with 11 nucleotides matching TRBD1. Germline lookup yields CDR1 MNHEY and CDR2 SVGAGI. The CDR3 sequence is 15 residues long. V lost 0 bases and J lost 6; bases outside the gene matches: 3.

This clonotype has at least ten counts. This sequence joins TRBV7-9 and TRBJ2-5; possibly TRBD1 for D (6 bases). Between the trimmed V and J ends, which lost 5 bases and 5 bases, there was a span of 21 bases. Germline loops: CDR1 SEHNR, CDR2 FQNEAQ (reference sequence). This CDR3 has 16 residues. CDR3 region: CASSIQTGNPRETQYF. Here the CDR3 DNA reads TGTGCCAGCAGCATCCAGACAGGAAACCCGCGGGAGACCCAGTACTTC.

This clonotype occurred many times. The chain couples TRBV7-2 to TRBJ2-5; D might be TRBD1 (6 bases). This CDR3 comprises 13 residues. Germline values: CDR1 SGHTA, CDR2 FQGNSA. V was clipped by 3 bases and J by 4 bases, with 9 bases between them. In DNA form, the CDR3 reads TGTGCCAGCAGCTTCCTAGGGGGAGAGACCCAGTACTTC. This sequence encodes CASSFLGGETQYF.

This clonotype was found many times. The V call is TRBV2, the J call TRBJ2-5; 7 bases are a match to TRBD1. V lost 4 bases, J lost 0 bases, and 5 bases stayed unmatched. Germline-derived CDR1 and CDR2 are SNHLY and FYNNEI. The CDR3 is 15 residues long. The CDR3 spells CASSVQGKYQETQYF. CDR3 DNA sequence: TGTGCCAGCAGTGTACAGGGGAAGTACCAAGAGACCCAGTACTTC.

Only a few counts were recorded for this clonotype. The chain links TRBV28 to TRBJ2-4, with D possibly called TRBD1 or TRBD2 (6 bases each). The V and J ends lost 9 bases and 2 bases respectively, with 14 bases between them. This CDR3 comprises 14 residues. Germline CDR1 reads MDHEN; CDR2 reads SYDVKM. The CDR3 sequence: CASLRGATKNIQYF. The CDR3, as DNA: TGTGCCAGTTTGAGGGGGGCCACCAAAAACATTCAGTACTTC.

CDR3 nucleotide sequence: TGTGCCAGCAGTTACTCGGCAGCCGACCTCTCCTACGAGCAGTACTTC. Protein: CASSYSAADLSYEQYF. V and J are TRBV6-5 and TRBJ2-7, with unresolved D. This CDR3 region has 16 residues. The V gene lost 0 bases and the J gene lost 0 bases, with 12 bases spanning the gap. Germline CDR1 MNHEY, CDR2 SVGAGI.

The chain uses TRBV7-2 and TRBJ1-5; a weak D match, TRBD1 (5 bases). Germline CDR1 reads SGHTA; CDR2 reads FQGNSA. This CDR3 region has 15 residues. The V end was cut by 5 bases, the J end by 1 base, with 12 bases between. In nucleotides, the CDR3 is TGTGCCAGCAGCCCGGGACCGTTGAGCAATCAGCCCCAGCATTTT. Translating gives CASSPGPLSNQPQHF. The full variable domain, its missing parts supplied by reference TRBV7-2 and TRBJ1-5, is GAGVSQSPSNKVTEKGKDVELRCDPISGHTALYWYRQSLGQGLEFLIYFQGNSAPDKSGLPSDRFSAERTGGSVSTLTIQRTQQEDSAVYLCASSPGPLSNQPQHFGDGTRLSIL.

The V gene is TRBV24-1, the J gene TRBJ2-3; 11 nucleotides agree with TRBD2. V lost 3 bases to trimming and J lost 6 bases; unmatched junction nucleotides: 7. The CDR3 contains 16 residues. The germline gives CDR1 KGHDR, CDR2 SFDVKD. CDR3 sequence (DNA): TGTGCCACCAGTGATACGACTAGCGGGGCGAGGGATACGCAGTATTTT. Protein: CATSDTTSGARDTQYF.

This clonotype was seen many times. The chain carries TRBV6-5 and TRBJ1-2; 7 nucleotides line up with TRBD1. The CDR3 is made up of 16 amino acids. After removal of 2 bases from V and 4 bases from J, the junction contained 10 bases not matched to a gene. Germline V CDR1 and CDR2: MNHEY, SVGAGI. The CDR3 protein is CASSYTRQGNGYGYTF. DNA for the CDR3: TGTGCCAGCAGTTACACCAGACAGGGAAACGGCTATGGCTACACCTTC.

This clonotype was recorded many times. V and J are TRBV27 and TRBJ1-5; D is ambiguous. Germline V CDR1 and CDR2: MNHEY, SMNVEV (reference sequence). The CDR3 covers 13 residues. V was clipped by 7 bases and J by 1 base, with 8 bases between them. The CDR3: CASTNASNQPQHF. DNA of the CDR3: TGTGCCAGCACGAACGCAAGCAATCAGCCCCAGCATTTT.

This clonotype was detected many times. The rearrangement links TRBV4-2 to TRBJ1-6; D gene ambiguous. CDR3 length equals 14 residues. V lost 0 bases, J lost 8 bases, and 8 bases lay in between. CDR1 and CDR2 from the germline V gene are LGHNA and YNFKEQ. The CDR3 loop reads CASSQDFADSPLHF. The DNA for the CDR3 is TGTGCCAGCAGCCAAGATTTTGCGGATTCACCCCTCCACTTT.

The CDR3, as DNA: TGTGCCAGCAGCTTAGTACAGGCATCGGGCGAGCAGTACTTC. Translation gives CASSLVQASGEQYF. The chain joins TRBV7-8 to TRBJ2-7; tentative D call: TRBD1 (5 bases). V was shortened by 1 base and J by 6 bases, with 13 bases between the two germline ends. Germline CDR1 and CDR2: SGHVS and FQNEAQ. This CDR3 has 14 amino acids.

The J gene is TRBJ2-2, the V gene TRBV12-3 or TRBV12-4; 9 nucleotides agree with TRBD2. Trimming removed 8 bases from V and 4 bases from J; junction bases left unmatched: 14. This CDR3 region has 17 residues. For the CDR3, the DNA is TGTGCCAGCTTCCCTTCCCTGCGGGAGGGTAGCACCGGGGAGCTGTTTTTT. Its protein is CASFPSLREGSTGELFF.